The text below deals with one T cell receptor (beta chain). The antigen it binds to is not known. Nothing much larger sits one base from this clone, and base qualities are not available. Each collaborating institution followed its own protocols to collect whole blood in K2EDTA tubes. Collaborator samples were shipped for TCRbeta analysis as frozen whole blood, isolated PBMCs, or DNA extracted from either sample type. The cysteine opens and the phenylalanine closes a CDR3 of 11 amino acids. Only the CDR3 portion is preserved as DNA: 33 bases, with reading frame beginning at the first base. The germline V gene (reference sequence) yields MNHEY for CDR1 and SMNVEV for CDR2. V and J are truncated by 11 bases and 7 bases respectively, leaving an intervening sequence of 11 bases. This record belongs to a study of blood T cell repertoires in COVID-19 (dated by TCRdb to about 2020). Concerning the study at large: Samples covering the acute and convalescent phases of COVID-19 were provided by collaborators in the United States, Italy and Spain. The sample metadata nearly always contained a de-identified subject ID, COVID-19 status, age in years and sex. Subjects who had been exposed to COVID-19, were actively infected with it, or had recovered from it provided the deeply sampled blood TCRbeta repertoires that made up the dataset. The repertoires were released in a freely available public database meant as a resource for research on the immune response to SARS-CoV-2. Samples were obtained from the ongoing ImmuneRACE study (first 160 participants) and from about 1,300 subjects provided by 6 global collaborators. The prospective study material was composed of cDNA or gDNA derived from T cells, B-cell-depleted T cells, or PBMCs. HLA class I and class II types, where available, came from metadata supplied by the sample provider rather than from assay-based typing.

TCRbeta CDR3 regions were amplified from genomic DNA using the immunoSEQ Assay, a bias-controlled multiplex PCR. Per the source publication's procedure: The number of nucleated cells in each sample was estimated by amplification of reference gene primers within the assay. Sequence reads were collapsed and filtered to measure the absolute abundance of every unique TCRbeta CDR3 rearrangement. For each sample, productive Simpson clonality was calculated as the square root of Simpson's diversity index over productive rearrangements. TCRdb re-hosts the immuneACCESS table, in-frame sequences only. Its copies lack some clones; in the studies checked, an unresolved V gene accounts for under half of them, and the cause for the rest is not known. Clone size and the V and J calls come from that table; the DNA yielded D and trimming. The sample profile shows some 150,000 clones; approximately 80% of them were found once. The top ten clonotypes cover approximately 13% of the sample.

What the research found in general, with its limitations: Clinical and demographic metadata were provided uncurated, with the amount varying by source and participant.

The chain employs TRBV27 and TRBJ1-4; 6 matching bases give a weak D call of TRBD1. The specimen sequenced was peripheral blood. This receptor was obtained from a woman at least 80 years old with acute or convalescent COVID-19. The bases read TGTGCCTCACGCAGGGGTGAAAAACTGTTTTTT. It is translated as CASRRGEKLFF.